This passage covers 14 T cell receptor beta chains from one sample sequenced in a study of PD-L1 blockade in urothelial cancer. Sample time point: pretreatment peripheral blood. Measured with immunoSEQ multiplex PCR; TCRdb has only the in-frame clones, and not every one. The data contain about 74,000 clones, 90% of them singletons. Sequenced material: PBMCs, taken around atezolizumab (anti-PD-L1) treatment. Receptor source: a man in his 70s with urothelial cancer.

This rearrangement joins TRBV10-1 to TRBJ2-3; weak D call: TRBD1 (6 bases). This CDR3 region has 14 residues. Germline V gives CDR1 WNHNN, CDR2 SYGVQD (reference sequence). V was trimmed by 3 bases and J by 4 bases, leaving 11 bases between them. CDR3 sequence: CASSDRGDADTQYF. The CDR3 DNA is TGCGCCAGCAGTGACAGGGGAGACGCAGATACGCAGTATTTT.

This chain joins TRBV28 and TRBJ1-2; 11 bases are shared with TRBD1. J was trimmed by 6 bases and V by 0 bases; bases with no gene match: 6. CDR3 size: 16 residues. Per the germline V gene, CDR1 is MDHEN and CDR2 is SYDVKM. The CDR3 region is CASSLWGGQGEDGYTF. CDR3 in DNA: TGTGCCAGCAGTTTATGGGGGGGACAGGGGGAGGATGGCTACACCTTC.

The chain uses TRBV28 and TRBJ2-7, with 7 bases fitting TRBD1. The V and J ends lost 5 bases and 3 bases, in that order; junction bases with no gene match: 4. This CDR3 is 13 amino acids long. CDR1 and CDR2 (germline): MDHEN, SYDVKM. The chain's CDR3 is CASSLRQGYEQYF. CDR3 DNA: TGTGCCAGCAGTCTCCGACAGGGCTACGAGCAGTACTTC. Based on the CDR3 plus reference TRBV28 and TRBJ2-7, the full variable domain is DVKVTQSSRYLVKRTGEKVFLECVQDMDHENMFWYRQDPGLGLRLIYFSYDVKMKEKGDIPEGYSVSREKKERFSLILESASTNQTSMYLCASSLRQGYEQYFGPGTRLTVT.

There are a few counts of this clone. The chain combines TRBV19 with TRBJ2-1, with 7 bases matching TRBD1. Losses at the gene ends were 5 bases for V and 2 bases for J; bases not matched to a gene: 6. The CDR3 loop spans 15 amino acids. The germline V gene has CDR1 LNHDA and CDR2 SQIVND (reference sequence). In DNA, the CDR3 is TGTGCCAGTAGTCTCGGGACAGAGCCCTACAATGAGCAGTTCTTC. Protein: CASSLGTEPYNEQFF.

This chain uses TRBV7-9 with TRBJ1-1; D remains ambiguous. CDR1 is SEHNR and CDR2 is FQNEAQ in the germline V gene (reference sequence). Trimming pared 1 base from V and 0 bases from J, leaving 9 bases between. The CDR3 sequence is 15 residues long. CDR3 nucleotide sequence: TGTGCCAGCAGCTTAGGTAGCCGCCTGAACACTGAAGCTTTCTTT. Amino acids: CASSLGSRLNTEAFF.

The V gene is TRBV5-4, the J gene TRBJ2-7; 16 bases are shared with TRBD2. The V and J ends lost 4 bases and 3 bases, in that order; junction bases with no gene match: 13. From germline, CDR1 is SGHNT and CDR2 YYREEE (reference sequence). This CDR3 is 19 amino acids long. The CDR3 sequence: CASSRLGTSGRALFYEQYF. The CDR3 DNA reads TGTGCCAGCAGCCGACTAGGGACTAGCGGGAGGGCCCTTTTCTACGAGCAGTACTTC.

The chain uses TRBV7-9 and TRBJ2-5; 9 nucleotides line up with TRBD2. The V and J ends lost 5 bases and 1 base, in that order; junction bases with no gene match: 14. CDR3 length: 18 residues. Germline V CDR1 and CDR2: SEHNR, FQNEAQ (reference sequence). The chain's CDR3 is CASSAGALAGVGQETQYF. In DNA, the CDR3 is TGTGCCAGCAGCGCCGGGGCTTTAGCGGGAGTTGGCCAAGAGACCCAGTACTTC.

V and J are TRBV5-1 and TRBJ2-1, with 8 positions matching TRBD2. J gave up 9 bases and V 4 bases, and 9 bases lay outside the gene matches. The CDR3 extends over 14 amino acids. The germline V gene encodes CDR1 SGHRS and CDR2 YFSETQ. CDR3 amino acids: CASSPGLGGGEQFF. The CDR3 bases are TGCGCCAGCAGCCCGGGACTAGGCGGGGGTGAGCAGTTCTTC. Full variable domain (outside the CDR3, taken from reference TRBV5-1 and TRBJ2-1): KAGVTQTPRYLIKTRGQQVTLSCSPISGHRSVSWYQQTPGQGLQFLFEYFSETQRNKGNFPGRFSGRQFSNSRSEMNVSTLELGDSALYLCASSPGLGGGEQFFGPGTRLTVL.

The rearrangement uses TRBV6-6 and TRBJ2-1; 8 positions match TRBD2. Losses at the gene ends were 0 bases for V and 0 bases for J; bases not matched to a gene: 1. Germline V gene sequence: CDR1 MNHNY, CDR2 SVGAGI (reference sequence). There are 16 residues in the CDR3. The CDR3 sequence is CASSYSSGSSYNEQFF. CDR3 sequence (DNA): TGTGCCAGCAGTTACTCGAGCGGGAGCTCCTACAATGAGCAGTTCTTC.

The chain combines TRBV19 with TRBJ1-5; TRBD1 might be the D (5 bases). Germline V gene lookup returns CDR1 LNHDA and CDR2 SQIVND (reference sequence). This CDR3 comprises 13 residues. V was pared by 0 bases and J by 6 bases, with 6 bases between. The CDR3 DNA is TGTGCCAGTAGTATAGACGGGGGTCAGCCCCAGCATTTT. It translates to CASSIDGGQPQHF. The whole variable domain, filled in from reference TRBV19 and TRBJ1-5, reads DGGITQSPKYLFRKEGQNVTLSCEQNLNHDAMYWYRQDPGQGLRLIYYSQIVNDFQKGDIAEGYSVSREKKESFPLTVTSAQKNPTAFYLCASSIDGGQPQHFGDGTRLSIL.

The CDR3 DNA reads TGTGCCAGCAGCTTAGCGGGAGCCCCCTACGAGCAGTACTTC. Its translation: CASSLAGAPYEQYF. The chain employs TRBV7-9 and TRBJ2-7; D may be TRBD2 (5 bases). Trimming left V 0 bases short and J 2 bases short, with 8 bases between. The germline V gene has CDR1 SEHNR and CDR2 FQNEAQ (reference sequence). The CDR3 length is 14 residues.

J is TRBJ2-2 and V is TRBV19; D remains unclear. Trimming left V 0 bases short and J 7 bases short, with 9 bases between. The CDR3 runs to 14 residues. Germline V gene lookup returns CDR1 LNHDA and CDR2 SQIVND (reference sequence). The CDR3 spells CASSIERFGGELFF. DNA for the CDR3: TGTGCCAGTAGTATAGAACGGTTCGGCGGGGAGCTGTTTTTT.

The chain uses TRBV7-8 and TRBJ2-2, with 14 bases that match TRBD2. V was pared by 4 bases and J by 5 bases, with 6 bases of the junction left unmatched. The CDR3 spans 17 residues. Germline V gene sequence: CDR1 SGHVS, CDR2 FQNEAQ. The CDR3 nucleotides are TGTGCCAGCAGCTCTGGACTAGCGGGAGGAGCGACCGGGGAGCTGTTTTTT. Protein product: CASSSGLAGGATGELFF.

This chain links TRBV10-3 with TRBJ2-2; no reliable D call. V lost 4 bases, J lost 5 bases, and 11 bases lay in between. The CDR3 extends over 14 amino acids. Germline CDR1 reads ENHRY; CDR2 reads SYGVKD. Here the CDR3 DNA reads TGTGCCATCAGTGGTGGCAGGAAGACCGGGGAGCTGTTTTTT. It codes for CAISGGRKTGELFF.